Here is one T cell receptor beta chain with its context. Each participant's cohort was designated according to participant-reported clinical history. The data originate from a study of blood T cell repertoires in COVID-19. The CDR3 runs 15 residues. V lost 11 bases to trimming and J lost 6 bases; unmatched junction nucleotides: 12. The germline V gene has CDR1 MNHNY and CDR2 SVGAGI (reference sequence). Generated by immunoSEQ multiplex PCR, the TCRdb table keeps only in-frame clones and is missing some. The sample has 150,000 to 200,000 clones, nearly 90% seen once. The V gene is TRBV6-6, the J gene TRBJ2-2, with 10 bases identical to TRBD1. The sample comprised PBMCs or T cells enriched from blood (not recorded which). This receptor was identified in a woman in her thirties or forties with acute COVID-19. The CDR3 region is CACNWGQGLSGELFF. CDR3 nucleotides: TGTGCCTGCAATTGGGGACAGGGGTTGTCCGGGGAGCTGTTTTTT.